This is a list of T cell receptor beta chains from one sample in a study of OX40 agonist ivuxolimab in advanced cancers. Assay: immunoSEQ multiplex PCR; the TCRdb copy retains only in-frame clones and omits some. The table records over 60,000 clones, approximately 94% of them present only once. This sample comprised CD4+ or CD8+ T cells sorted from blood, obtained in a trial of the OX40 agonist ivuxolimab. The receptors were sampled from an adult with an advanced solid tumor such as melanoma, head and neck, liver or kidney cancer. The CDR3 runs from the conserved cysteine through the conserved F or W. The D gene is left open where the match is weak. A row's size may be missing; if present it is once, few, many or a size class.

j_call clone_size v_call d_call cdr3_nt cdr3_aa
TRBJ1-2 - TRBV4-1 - TGCGCCAGCAGCGAGGTCTGGGGCGCAATTAACTATGGCTACACCTTC CASSEVWGAINYGYTF
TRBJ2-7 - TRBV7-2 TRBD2 TGTGCCAGCAGCTTCCCGACTAGCGGGGGAGCCTACGAGCAGTACTTC CASSFPTSGGAYEQYF
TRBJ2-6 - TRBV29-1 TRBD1 TGCAGCGCGACAGGGGTGGTGTCTGGGGCCAACGTCCTGACTTTC CSATGVVSGANVLTF
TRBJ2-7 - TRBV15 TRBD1 TGTGCCACCAGCGGACACCCGACAGGGGGCGGCTACGAGCAGTACTTC CATSGHPTGGGYEQYF
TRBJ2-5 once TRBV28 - TGTGCCAGCAGTGGGCAGGGAGGTATCGGAGAGACCCAGTACTTC CASSGQGGIGETQYF
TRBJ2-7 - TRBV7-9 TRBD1 TGTGCCAGCAGCGCGGGACAGGGGGCCTACGAGCAGTACTTC CASSAGQGAYEQYF
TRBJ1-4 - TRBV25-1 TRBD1 TGTGCCAGCAGTCACGGACAGGGGATATCTAATGAAAAACTGTTTTTT CASSHGQGISNEKLFF
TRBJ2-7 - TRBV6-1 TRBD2 TGTGCCAGCCGTGCCTGGGTAGCGGGAGGGTCAAGCTCCTACGAGCAGTACTTC CASRAWVAGGSSSYEQYF
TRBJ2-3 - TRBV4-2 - TGTGCCAGCAGCCAAGAGGGGCGGCCAGATACGCAGTATTTT CASSQEGRPDTQYF
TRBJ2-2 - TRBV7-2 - TGTGCCAGCAGCTTACAGAAGGGCACAACCGGGGAGCTGTTTTTT CASSLQKGTTGELFF
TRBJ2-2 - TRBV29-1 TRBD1 TGCAGCGTTGAAGGGGACAGGGGGCGCACCGGGGAGCTGTTTTTT CSVEGDRGRTGELFF
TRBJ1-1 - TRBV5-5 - TGTGCCAGCAGCTTGGCAGGACCCCAGAACACTGAAGCTTTCTTT CASSLAGPQNTEAFF
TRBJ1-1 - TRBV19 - TGTGCCAGTAGTATTGGTAACAGCCCGGACACTGAAGCTTTCTTT CASSIGNSPDTEAFF
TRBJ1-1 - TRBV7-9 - TGTGCCAGCAGGGGTTATGGGGACACTGAAGCTTTCTTT CASRGYGDTEAFF
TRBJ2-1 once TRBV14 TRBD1 TGTGCCAGCAGGCCATGGGGACAGCGCTACAATGAGCAGTTCTTC CASRPWGQRYNEQFF
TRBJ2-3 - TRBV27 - TGTGCCAGCAGTTTTTTGGGCTCGGGAGATACGCAGTATTTT CASSFLGSGDTQYF
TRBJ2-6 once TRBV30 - TGTGCCTGGGAAAAACCGGGACAAGTTTCTGGGGCCAACGTCCTGACTTTC CAWEKPGQVSGANVLTF
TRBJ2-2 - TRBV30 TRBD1 TGTGCCTGGAGGTACAGGGGGCGGGGCACCGGGGAGCTGTTTTTT CAWRYRGRGTGELFF